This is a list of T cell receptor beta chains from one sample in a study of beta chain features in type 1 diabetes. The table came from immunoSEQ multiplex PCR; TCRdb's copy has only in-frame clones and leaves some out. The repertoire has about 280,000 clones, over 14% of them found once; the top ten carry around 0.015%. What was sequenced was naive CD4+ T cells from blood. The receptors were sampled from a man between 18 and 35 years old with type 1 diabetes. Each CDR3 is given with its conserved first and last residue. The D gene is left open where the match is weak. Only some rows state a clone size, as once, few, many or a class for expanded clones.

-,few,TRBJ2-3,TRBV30,CAWSVRGYAVDTQYF,TGTGCCTGGAGTGTAAGGGGATATGCCGTGGATACGCAGTATTTT
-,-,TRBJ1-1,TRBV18,CASSPVIGVDTEAFF,TGTGCCAGCTCACCAGTGATCGGGGTGGACACTGAAGCTTTCTTT
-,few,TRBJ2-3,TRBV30,CAWNRSPPDTQYF,TGTGCCTGGAACCGTAGCCCCCCAGATACGCAGTATTTT
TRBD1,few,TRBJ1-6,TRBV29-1,CSGGQGFSYNSPLHF,TGCAGCGGGGGACAGGGATTCTCCTATAATTCACCCCTCCACTTT
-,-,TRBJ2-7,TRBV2,CASTPGLGEQYF,TGTGCCAGCACCCCAGGGCTAGGCGAGCAGTACTTC
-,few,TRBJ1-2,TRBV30,CAWRGGNYGYTF,TGTGCCTGGAGAGGGGGAAACTATGGCTACACCTTC
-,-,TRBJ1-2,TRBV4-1,CASSHRLENNGYTF,TGCGCCAGCAGCCACCGACTGGAGAACAATGGCTACACCTTC
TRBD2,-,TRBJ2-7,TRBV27,CASSPELARRTYEQYF,TGTGCCAGCAGTCCTGAACTAGCGAGGAGAACCTACGAGCAGTACTTC
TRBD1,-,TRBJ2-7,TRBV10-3,CAISVGTGSHEQYF,TGTGCCATCAGTGTCGGGACAGGGAGCCACGAGCAGTACTTC
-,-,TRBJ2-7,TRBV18,CASRGETGVYEQYF,TGTGCCAGCCGGGGGGAGACAGGGGTCTACGAGCAGTACTTC
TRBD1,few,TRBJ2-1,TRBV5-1,CASSLQGASYNEQFF,TGCGCCAGCAGCTTGCAGGGGGCTTCCTACAATGAGCAGTTCTTC
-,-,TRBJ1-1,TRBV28,CASSGRGGTEAFF,TGTGCCAGCAGCGGTCGGGGAGGCACTGAAGCTTTCTTT
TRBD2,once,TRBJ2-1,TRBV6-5,CASSFRGGYNEQFF,TGTGCCAGCAGTTTCCGGGGGGGCTACAATGAGCAGTTCTTC
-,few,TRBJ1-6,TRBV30,CAWRSLQGPYNSPLHF,TGTGCCTGGAGGTCATTACAGGGACCCTATAATTCACCCCTCCACTTT
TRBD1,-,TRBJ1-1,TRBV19,CASSSQGEPAEAFF,TGTGCCAGTAGTTCCCAGGGGGAGCCCGCTGAAGCTTTCTTT
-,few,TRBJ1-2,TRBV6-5,CASTLSPIEGYTF,TGTGCCAGCACCCTGAGCCCCATCGAGGGCTACACCTTC
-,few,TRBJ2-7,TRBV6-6,CASSSPDSAPHEQYF,TGTGCCAGCAGTTCTCCTGACAGTGCCCCCCACGAGCAGTACTTC
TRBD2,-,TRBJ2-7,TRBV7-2,CASSRSGRASEQYF,TGTGCCAGCAGCCGTAGCGGGAGGGCGAGCGAGCAGTACTTC
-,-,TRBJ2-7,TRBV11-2,CASSLSAGYEQYF,TGTGCCAGCAGCTTAAGCGCTGGGTACGAGCAGTACTTC
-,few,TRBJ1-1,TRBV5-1,CASSLEGDLNTEAFF,TGCGCCAGCAGCTTGGAAGGGGATCTGAACACTGAAGCTTTCTTT
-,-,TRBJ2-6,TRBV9,CASSVVPQGASGANVLTF,TGTGCCAGCAGCGTAGTCCCACAGGGAGCTTCCGGGGCCAACGTCCTGACTTTC
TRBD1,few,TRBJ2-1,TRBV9,CASSSRTGLTYNEQFF,TGTGCCAGCAGCTCACGGACAGGCTTGACCTACAATGAGCAGTTCTTC
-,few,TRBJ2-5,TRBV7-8,CASSGGRGGETQYF,TGTGCCAGCAGCGGAGGTCGCGGCGGGGAGACCCAGTACTTC
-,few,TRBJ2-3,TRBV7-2,CASSSRHGGTIRADTQYF,TGTGCCAGCAGCTCGAGACATGGCGGGACCATAAGGGCAGATACGCAGTATTTT
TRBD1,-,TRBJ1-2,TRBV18,CASSLTGTGGAYGYTF,TGTGCCAGCTCGCTCACGGGGACAGGGGGCGCTTATGGCTACACCTTC
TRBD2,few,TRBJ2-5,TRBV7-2,CASSQRGGETQYF,TGTGCCAGCAGCCAGCGGGGGGGGGAGACCCAGTACTTC
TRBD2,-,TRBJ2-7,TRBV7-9,CASSDTLTSGTAYEQYF,TGTGCCAGCAGCGATACCCTTACTAGCGGGACGGCCTACGAGCAGTACTTC
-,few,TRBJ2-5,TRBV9,CASSATGTLWTQYF,TGTGCCAGCAGCGCCACCGGGACTCTTTGGACCCAGTACTTC
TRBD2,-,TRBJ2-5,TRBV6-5,CASQAGGGETQYF,TGTGCCAGCCAGGCGGGGGGAGGGGAGACCCAGTACTTC
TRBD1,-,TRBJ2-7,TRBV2,CASRATGMRYEQYF,TGTGCCAGCAGGGCGACAGGGATGAGGTACGAGCAGTACTTC
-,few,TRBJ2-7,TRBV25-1,CASSDNSGVPEQYF,TGTGCCAGCAGTGATAATTCGGGGGTACCCGAGCAGTACTTC
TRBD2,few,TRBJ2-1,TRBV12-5,CASGPALASGGYNEQFF,TGTGCTAGTGGTCCCGCCCTGGCTAGCGGAGGGTACAATGAGCAGTTCTTC
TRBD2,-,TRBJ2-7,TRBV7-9,CASSPPSGRIDEQYF,TGTGCCAGCAGCCCCCCTAGCGGGAGGATCGACGAGCAGTACTTC
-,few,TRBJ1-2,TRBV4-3,CASSLRTLQYGYTF,TGCGCCAGCAGCCTCCGGACACTTCAATATGGCTACACCTTC